These 25 T cell receptor beta chains were all obtained from the same sample, sequenced in a study of blood T cell repertoires in COVID-19. TCRdb keeps only in-frame clones here, not all; method: immunoSEQ multiplex PCR. This sample has about 110,000 clones; around 88% occur once, and the top ten carry 5.5% to 8%. The specimen sequenced was peripheral blood. These receptor sequences come from a man aged 50 to 60 with active or convalescent COVID-19.

The chain has TRBV27 and TRBJ1-3; 9 bases are shared with TRBD1. In germline, CDR1 is MNHEY, CDR2 SMNVEV (reference sequence). V trimming: 5 bases; J trimming: 0 bases; junction bases outside the gene matches: 14. This CDR3 has 19 residues. Here the CDR3 reads CASSIAGFWDRASGNTIYF. CDR3 bases: TGTGCCAGCAGTATAGCCGGATTTTGGGACAGGGCCTCTGGAAACACCATATATTTT.

The V and J genes are TRBV7-2 and TRBJ2-7; 7 nucleotides line up with TRBD1. The CDR3 is 14 amino acids. Germline V gene sequence: CDR1 SGHTA, CDR2 FQGNSA. Trimming removed 1 base from V and 5 bases from J; junction bases left unmatched: 5. In nucleotides, the CDR3 is TGTGCCAGCAGCTTAGAACTCACAGGGGACGAGCAGTACTTC. Encoded protein: CASSLELTGDEQYF.

This clone was counted once. V gene TRBV5-1 combines with J gene TRBJ2-1; 8 bases are shared with TRBD2. Germline-derived CDR1 and CDR2 are SGHRS and YFSETQ. CDR3 length: 17 amino acids. With 1 base clipped from V and 7 bases from J, the junction kept 13 bases outside the gene matches. The CDR3 spells CASSLRREGLLLNEQFF. The CDR3, as DNA: TGCGCCAGCAGCTTGCGTCGGGAGGGCCTATTGTTGAATGAGCAGTTCTTC.

This clone was observed once. The CDR3 DNA reads TGCAGCGTCACGACAGGGGGCAGGGATCAGCCCCAGCATTTT. Its translation: CSVTTGGRDQPQHF. The J gene is TRBJ1-5, the V gene TRBV29-1; 10 positions agree with TRBD1. Unmatched junction bases numbered 7, after V lost 6 bases and J lost 5 bases. Germline-derived CDR1 and CDR2 are SQVTM and ANQGSEA. CDR3 length: 14 amino acids.

CDR3: CASRMGTGGNEQYF. The CDR3 coding sequence is TGTGCCAGCAGGATGGGGACAGGAGGGAACGAGCAGTACTTC. V usage is TRBV28 and J usage is TRBJ2-7; 8 nucleotides agree with TRBD1. V was pared by 6 bases and J by 5 bases, with 9 bases of the junction left unmatched. The germline gives CDR1 MDHEN, CDR2 SYDVKM. This CDR3 is built from 14 residues.

In this sample, this clone turned up once. The chain combines TRBV4-2 with TRBJ2-1; D gene uncertain. Germline CDR1 reads LGHNA; CDR2 reads YNFKEQ. The CDR3 length is 11 residues. V lost 4 bases and J 10 bases, leaving 8 bases between the germline ends. The CDR3 DNA reads TGTGCCAGCAGCCCAGGATGGGAGCAGTTCTTC. This translates into CASSPGWEQFF.

The DNA of the CDR3 is TGTGCCAGCAAATTAGAGAGCCTCCAAGAGACCCAGTACTTC. It translates to CASKLESLQETQYF. The rearrangement links TRBV7-2 to TRBJ2-5; D not certain. The CDR3 consists of 14 residues. Per the germline V gene, CDR1 is SGHTA and CDR2 is FQGNSA. The V gene lost 7 bases and the J gene lost 1 base, with 13 bases spanning the gap.

The chain recombines TRBV28 with TRBJ1-5, with TRBD1 matching over 7 bases. Germline assignment: CDR1 MDHEN and CDR2 SYDVKM. The CDR3 has 14 residues. The junction had 7 bases not matched to a gene; V was cut back by 7 bases and J by 4 bases. The CDR3 loop reads CASKESRGNQPQHF. CDR3 in DNA: TGTGCCAGCAAAGAAAGCAGGGGGAATCAGCCCCAGCATTTT.

This chain uses TRBV7-2 with TRBJ2-7; a possible D gene is TRBD1 (6 bases). The CDR3 length is 15 residues. V was trimmed by 2 bases and J by 2 bases, leaving 13 bases between them. Germline V gives CDR1 SGHTA, CDR2 FQGNSA. CDR3 nucleotides: TGTGCCAGCAGCTTAAACAGGGTTGATCCCTACGAGCAGTACTTC. Translation gives CASSLNRVDPYEQYF.

The CDR3 region is CASSQQTNSGLYGYTF. CDR3 nucleotides: TGTGCCAGCAGCCAACAGACCAATAGCGGCCTCTATGGCTACACCTTC. The genes are TRBV4-2 and TRBJ1-2; D not resolved. V dropped 2 bases and J dropped 4 bases, with 17 bases sitting between them. CDR1 and CDR2 (germline): LGHNA, YNFKEQ. The CDR3 spans 16 residues.

The chain links TRBV7-2 to TRBJ2-1, with 10 nucleotides matching TRBD2. Trimming at V came to 3 bases and at J to 2 bases, leaving 1 base not matched to a gene. Germline V gene lookup returns CDR1 SGHTA and CDR2 FQGNSA. The CDR3 length is 15 residues. CDR3 amino acids: CASSFGLAAYNEQFF. CDR3 bases: TGTGCCAGCAGCTTTGGACTAGCGGCCTACAATGAGCAGTTCTTC.

In this sample, this clone turned up once. This chain connects TRBV7-6 to TRBJ2-1; TRBD2 aligns across 7 bases. V dropped 0 bases and J dropped 8; count of bases not matched to a gene: 1. The CDR3 is made up of 13 amino acids. The V gene's germline CDR1 is SGHVS and CDR2 FNYEAQ. The CDR3 DNA follows: TGTGCCAGCAGCTTAGCGGGGGGGGATGAGCAGTTCTTC. This gives the protein CASSLAGGDEQFF.

The J gene is TRBJ2-5, the V gene TRBV7-2; 9 nucleotides agree with TRBD2. The CDR3 runs to 16 residues. Germline values: CDR1 SGHTA, CDR2 FQGNSA. With 5 bases clipped from V and 3 bases from J, the junction kept 10 bases outside the gene matches. CDR3 sequence: CASSPRIAGAKETQYF. The CDR3 region has the DNA TGTGCCAGCAGCCCGCGTATAGCGGGAGCCAAAGAGACCCAGTACTTC.

The V gene is TRBV28, the J gene TRBJ1-1, with 7 bases identical to TRBD1. CDR3 length: 14 amino acids. Germline-derived CDR1 and CDR2 are MDHEN and SYDVKM. With 1 base clipped from V and 5 bases from J, the junction kept 4 bases outside the gene matches. As DNA, the CDR3 is TGTGCCAGCAGTTTATCGACAGGGCAGACTGAAGCTTTCTTT. Its protein product is CASSLSTGQTEAFF.

V is TRBV5-1 and J is TRBJ2-7; TRBD1 aligns across 8 bases. J was trimmed by 9 bases and V by 0 bases; bases with no gene match: 23. The length of the CDR3 is 19 residues. Germline values: CDR1 SGHRS, CDR2 YFSETQ. Here the CDR3 reads CASSLGSGFGQGIPSRQYF. CDR3 coding DNA: TGCGCCAGCAGCTTGGGGTCTGGGTTTGGACAGGGAATACCCAGTCGGCAGTACTTC.

The V and J genes are TRBV30 and TRBJ2-7, with D possibly being TRBD2 (5 bases). The V and J ends lost 2 bases and 12 bases respectively, with 14 bases between them. The CDR3 runs to 11 residues. Germline values: CDR1 GTSNPN, CDR2 SVGIG (reference sequence). The CDR3 coding sequence is TGTGCCTGGAGTCTGGACTCCTCCCGGTACTTC. Its translation is CAWSLDSSRYF.

The gene calls are TRBV4-1 and TRBJ1-1, with D possibly TRBD1 on 6 matching bases. Trimming left V 1 base short and J 5 bases short, with 17 bases between. Per germline, CDR1 MGHRA and CDR2 YSYEKL. The CDR3 extends over 16 amino acids. CDR3 sequence (DNA): TGCGCCAGCAGCCAAGCTGCCTCAGGGGTAAGGACTGAAGCTTTCTTT. This sequence encodes CASSQAASGVRTEAFF.

The chain joins TRBV19 to TRBJ2-2; 8 nucleotides match TRBD1. CDR3 length: 20 amino acids. V shed 5 bases, J shed 4 bases, and the junction held 21 bases outside the gene matches. CDR1 and CDR2 (germline): LNHDA, SQIVND (reference sequence). The DNA for the CDR3 is TGTGCCAGTAGTCCCCAAGGGACCGACAGGGGATATATTGGCACCGGGGAGCTGTTTTTT. Translating it yields CASSPQGTDRGYIGTGELFF.

This clone was seen a single time. The CDR3 sequence is CASSPGPRYEQYF. The CDR3 nucleotides read TGTGCCAGCAGCCCGGGTCCGCGCTACGAGCAGTACTTC. This rearrangement joins TRBV7-2 to TRBJ2-7, with D uncertain. CDR3 length: 13 amino acids. Germline values: CDR1 SGHTA, CDR2 FQGNSA. V lost 5 bases, J lost 3 bases, and 11 bases lay in between.

This sequence joins TRBV28 and TRBJ2-1; a possible D gene is TRBD2 (5 bases). V lost 2 bases and J lost 4, with 9 bases in between. The CDR3 totals 14 residues. Germline lookup yields CDR1 MDHEN and CDR2 SYDVKM. CDR3: CASSLSGTYNEQFF. CDR3 in DNA: TGTGCCAGCAGTTTAAGCGGCACTTACAATGAGCAGTTCTTC.

This clone has only one observation. This chain uses TRBV30 with TRBJ1-4; possibly TRBD1 for D (6 bases). V was shortened by 2 bases and J by 7 bases, with 14 bases between the two germline ends. The CDR3 runs 14 residues. In germline, CDR1 is GTSNPN, CDR2 SVGIG (reference sequence). CDR3 sequence (DNA): TGTGCCTGGAGTTACGGGCAGGGGAGTGAAAAACTGTTTTTT. Its translation is CAWSYGQGSEKLFF.

This chain connects TRBV19 to TRBJ1-1, with 7 bases fitting TRBD1. Trimming cost V 7 bases and J 1 base; bases outside gene matches: 6. The CDR3 is made up of 14 amino acids. CDR1 is LNHDA and CDR2 is SQIVND in the germline V gene (reference sequence). The CDR3 coding sequence is TGTGCCAGTATCAGTAGGGGGCGGAACACTGAAGCTTTCTTT. Amino acid sequence: CASISRGRNTEAFF.

The chain is built from TRBV10-2 and TRBJ2-2; the D is unclear. In germline, CDR1 is WSHSY, CDR2 SAAADI. This CDR3 has 14 amino acids. Between the trimmed V and J ends, which lost 6 bases and 6 bases, there was a span of 14 bases. The CDR3 here is CASSGAPAPGELFF. In nucleotides, the CDR3 is TGCGCCAGCAGCGGAGCGCCAGCGCCCGGGGAGCTGTTTTTT.

The chain has TRBV6-6 and TRBJ2-7; D is perhaps TRBD2 (6 bases). The germline gives CDR1 MNHNY, CDR2 SVGAGI (reference sequence). This CDR3 has 14 amino acids. The V gene lost 6 bases and the J gene lost 0 bases, with 12 bases spanning the gap. CDR3 bases: TGTGCCAGCAGCGGAGGGGCAGCCTCCTACGAGCAGTACTTC. It yields the protein CASSGGAASYEQYF.

The chain couples TRBV25-1 to TRBJ1-6; D possibly corresponds to TRBD1 (6 bases). The V end lost 0 bases, the J end lost 8 bases, and 8 bases lay between the germline ends. Germline values: CDR1 MGHDK, CDR2 SYGVNS. There are 14 residues in the CDR3. As DNA, the CDR3 is TGTGCCAGCAGTGAATATAAGGGGGATTCACCCCTCCACTTT. It encodes CASSEYKGDSPLHF.